Listed below are T cell receptor beta chains from one sample, sequenced in a study of T cell responses to AZD1222 COVID-19 vaccine. The data were produced by immunoSEQ multiplex PCR, yet TCRdb's version contains in-frame clones alone and is incomplete. The sample yields over 100,000 clones, about 90% seen once. Specimen: peripheral blood, collected on day 0 of AZD1222 vaccination. The receptors come from an adult in good health. Both conserved end residues are part of each CDR3. The D gene is left open where the match is weak. A row's size may be missing; if present it is once, few, many or a size class.

J	D	size	V	CDR3	DNA
TRBJ2-2	-	-	TRBV30	CAWSVQPSMNTGELFF	TGTGCCTGGAGTGTCCAGCCCTCGATGAACACCGGGGAGCTGTTTTTT
TRBJ1-6	TRBD1	few	TRBV7-9	CASRWDSNNSPLHF	TGTGCCAGCAGGTGGGACAGCAATAATTCACCCCTCCACTTT
TRBJ1-3	-	-	TRBV19	CASSRTDSGNTIYF	TGTGCCAGTAGCCGGACGGACTCTGGAAACACCATATATTTT
TRBJ1-1	-	-	TRBV6-5	CASSLLGGDTEAFF	TGTGCCAGCAGTTTGTTAGGGGGTGACACTGAAGCTTTCTTT
TRBJ1-4	-	once	TRBV3-1/TRBV3-2	CASSQDFLSIGLLFF	TGTGCCAGCAGCCAAGATTTCTTATCTATTGGTTTACTGTTTTTT
TRBJ2-7	TRBD1	-	TRBV7-9	CASRETTGFSYEQYF	TGTGCCAGCAGGGAAACGACAGGGTTCTCCTACGAGCAGTACTTC
TRBJ1-5	-	-	TRBV30	CAWTRGEWQPQHF	TGTGCCTGGACCCGGGGGGAGTGGCAGCCCCAGCATTTT
TRBJ1-1	-	-	TRBV30	CAWSVQGISEAFF	TGTGCCTGGAGTGTACAGGGCATCTCTGAAGCTTTCTTT
TRBJ1-2	-	-	TRBV10-3	CAISDGTLNYGYTF	TGTGCCATCAGTGATGGGACTCTCAACTATGGCTACACCTTC
TRBJ2-7	TRBD2	-	TRBV5-1	CASSSGLAGVGYEQYF	TGCGCCAGCAGTTCAGGACTAGCGGGAGTCGGGTACGAGCAGTACTTC
TRBJ1-2	TRBD1	-	TRBV6-1	CASSELQGDRYTF	TGTGCCAGCAGTGAACTCCAGGGGGATCGCTACACCTTC
TRBJ1-6	-	-	TRBV21-1	CASSKRAGTDSPLHF	TGTGCCAGCAGCAAACGGGCAGGGACTGACTCACCCCTCCACTTT
TRBJ2-3	TRBD1	-	TRBV19	CASSAGQGTTSTDTQYF	TGTGCCAGTAGTGCCGGACAGGGAACAACAAGCACAGATACGCAGTATTTT
TRBJ1-2	-	-	TRBV9	CASSVGVGNYGYTF	TGTGCCAGCAGCGTAGGGGTAGGGAACTATGGCTACACCTTC
TRBJ1-1	TRBD1	-	TRBV11-2	CASSFRDRGLYEAFF	TGTGCCAGCAGCTTCCGGGACAGGGGACTATATGAAGCTTTCTTT
TRBJ2-2	-	-	TRBV9	CASSVTSGINTGELFF	TGTGCCAGCAGCGTAACGTCGGGGATTAACACCGGGGAGCTGTTTTTT
TRBJ1-1	-	-	TRBV3-1/TRBV3-2	CASSQGQVLNTEAFF	TGTGCCAGCAGCCAAGGACAGGTCCTGAACACTGAAGCTTTCTTT
TRBJ2-5	-	-	TRBV2	CASSEVWSEGWTETQYF	TGTGCCAGCAGTGAAGTTTGGAGCGAGGGTTGGACGGAGACCCAGTACTTC
TRBJ1-6	-	-	TRBV19	CASKGRKGSPLHF	TGTGCCAGTAAAGGTCGGAAAGGATCACCCCTCCACTTT
TRBJ2-3	TRBD2	-	TRBV11-2	CASLKKGLAGRTDTQYF	TGTGCCAGCCTTAAGAAGGGACTAGCGGGCCGCACAGATACGCAGTATTTT
TRBJ2-4	-	-	TRBV27	CASRELAKNIQYF	TGTGCCAGCAGGGAACTAGCCAAAAACATTCAGTACTTC
TRBJ1-1	-	-	TRBV19	CASSLGSLNTEAFF	TGTGCCAGTAGTTTAGGGAGTTTGAACACTGAAGCTTTCTTT
TRBJ1-2	-	-	TRBV20-1	CSASRHPEGRGYTF	TGCAGTGCTAGTAGGCACCCCGAAGGGCGAGGCTACACCTTC
TRBJ2-2	-	once	TRBV18	CASSPQDGPGELFF	TGTGCCAGCTCACCACAGGACGGGCCCGGGGAGCTGTTTTTT
TRBJ1-2	-	-	TRBV7-2	CASSSLGTDYGYTF	TGTGCCAGCAGCTCACTGGGCACAGACTATGGCTACACCTTC
TRBJ1-1	-	-	TRBV30	CAWSGPGPEAFF	TGTGCCTGGAGTGGTCCAGGGCCTGAAGCTTTCTTT
TRBJ1-3	-	-	TRBV19	CASSIGRSSGNTIYF	TGTGCCAGTAGTATAGGACGGAGCTCTGGAAACACCATATATTTT
TRBJ1-5	-	-	TRBV7-3	CASSLAPTGPQHF	TGTGCCAGCAGCTTGGCTCCAACGGGGCCCCAGCATTTT
TRBJ1-1	-	once	TRBV4-1	CASSQDAVQNTEAFF	TGCGCCAGCAGCCAAGATGCCGTCCAGAACACTGAAGCTTTCTTT
TRBJ2-5	-	-	TRBV7-7	CASSLGGPGQTQYF	TGTGCTAGCAGCTTAGGAGGGCCGGGACAGACCCAGTACTTC
TRBJ1-4	-	-	TRBV27	CASSLSGAGGFREKLFF	TGTGCCAGCAGTTTATCGGGGGCCGGAGGGTTCCGTGAAAAACTGTTTTTT
TRBJ2-3	TRBD1	-	TRBV2	CASSERGTGLADTQYF	TGTGCCAGCAGTGAAAGGGGGACAGGGCTTGCAGATACGCAGTATTTT
TRBJ1-1	TRBD1	-	TRBV7-9	CASSLQGAGTEAFF	TGTGCCAGCAGCTTACAGGGGGCCGGGACTGAAGCTTTCTTT
TRBJ2-2	-	few	TRBV18	CASSPLENTGELFF	TGTGCCAGCTCACCCCTAGAGAACACCGGGGAGCTGTTTTTT
TRBJ1-5	-	-	TRBV10-3	CAISEGSHSNQPQHF	TGTGCCATCAGTGAAGGCTCCCATAGCAATCAGCCCCAGCATTTT
TRBJ1-4	-	-	TRBV5-1	CASSSAGTGNEKLFF	TGCGCCAGCAGCTCGGCCGGGACGGGAAATGAAAAACTGTTTTTT
TRBJ1-1	-	-	TRBV29-1	CSVVTYREGTEAFF	TGCAGCGTTGTTACATACAGGGAAGGCACTGAAGCTTTCTTT
TRBJ2-2	-	-	TRBV2	CASSEPGELFF	TGTGCCAGCAGTGAGCCTGGGGAGCTGTTTTTT
TRBJ2-1	-	-	TRBV28	CASSLNRGHEQGRRNEQFF	TGTGCCAGCAGTTTGAATCGCGGTCACGAACAGGGAAGAAGGAATGAGCAGTTCTTC
TRBJ2-5	TRBD2	-	TRBV3-1/TRBV3-2	CASSPRPTSLQETQYF	TGTGCCAGCAGCCCCCGACCGACTAGCTTGCAAGAGACCCAGTACTTC
TRBJ1-1	-	-	TRBV5-1	CASSMGMVNTEAFF	TGCGCCAGCAGCATGGGAATGGTGAACACTGAAGCTTTCTTT
TRBJ1-2	TRBD1	once	TRBV6-5	CASSYQGDGYTF	TGTGCCAGCAGTTATCAGGGGGATGGCTACACCTTC
TRBJ2-1	-	-	TRBV15	CATSARAGSSYNEQFF	TGTGCCACCAGCGCTAGGGCGGGGAGCTCCTACAATGAGCAGTTCTTC
TRBJ1-2	-	-	TRBV7-9	CASSPSGGYGYTF	TGTGCCAGCAGCCCGAGTGGGGGCTATGGCTACACCTTC
TRBJ1-2	-	few	TRBV29-1	CSVELGLGRVGYTF	TGCAGCGTTGAACTCGGACTGGGGCGGGTTGGCTACACCTTC
TRBJ1-2	-	-	TRBV6-2/TRBV6-3	CASSLTLNGYTF	TGTGCCAGCAGTTTGACCCTGAATGGCTACACCTTC
TRBJ2-7	TRBD2	-	TRBV18	CASSPPTSGASYEQYF	TGTGCCAGCTCACCACCCACTAGCGGGGCTTCCTACGAGCAGTACTTC
TRBJ1-4	TRBD1	-	TRBV4-2	CASSPPGTGREKLFF	TGTGCCAGCAGCCCTCCCGGGACAGGGAGGGAAAAACTGTTTTTT
TRBJ1-1	-	once	TRBV9	CASSALHSANTEAFF	TGTGCCAGCAGCGCCCTCCATAGTGCGAACACTGAAGCTTTCTTT
TRBJ1-5	TRBD1	-	TRBV30	CAWTRGTGGNQPQHF	TGTGCCTGGACCCGTGGGACAGGGGGCAATCAGCCCCAGCATTTT